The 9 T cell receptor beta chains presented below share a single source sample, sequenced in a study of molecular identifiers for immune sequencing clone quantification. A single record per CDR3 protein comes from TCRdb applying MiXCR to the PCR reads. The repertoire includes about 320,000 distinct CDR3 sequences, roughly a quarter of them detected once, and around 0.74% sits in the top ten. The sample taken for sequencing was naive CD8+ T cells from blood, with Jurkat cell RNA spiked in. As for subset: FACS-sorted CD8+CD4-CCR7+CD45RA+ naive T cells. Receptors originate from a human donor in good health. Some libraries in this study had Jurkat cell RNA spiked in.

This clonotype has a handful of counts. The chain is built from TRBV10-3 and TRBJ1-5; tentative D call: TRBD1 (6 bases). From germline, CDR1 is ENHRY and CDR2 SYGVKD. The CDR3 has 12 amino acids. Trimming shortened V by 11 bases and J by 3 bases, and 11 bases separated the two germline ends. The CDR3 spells CAVRDNNQPQHF. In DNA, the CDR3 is TGTGCCGTCCGGGACAACAATCAGCCCCAGCATTTT.

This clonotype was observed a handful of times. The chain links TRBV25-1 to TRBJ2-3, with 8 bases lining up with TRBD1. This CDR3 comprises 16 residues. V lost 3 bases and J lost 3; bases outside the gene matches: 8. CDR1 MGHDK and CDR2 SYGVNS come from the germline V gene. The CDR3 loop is CASSDGSGGATDTQYF. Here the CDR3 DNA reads TGTGCCAGCAGTGATGGGTCAGGGGGCGCGACAGATACGCAGTATTTT. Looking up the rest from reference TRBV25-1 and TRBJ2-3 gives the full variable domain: EADIYQTPRYLVIGTGKKITLECSQTMGHDKMYWYQQDPGMELHLIHYSYGVNSTEKGDLSSESTVSRIRTEHFPLTLESARPSHTSQYLCASSDGSGGATDTQYFGPGTRLTVL.

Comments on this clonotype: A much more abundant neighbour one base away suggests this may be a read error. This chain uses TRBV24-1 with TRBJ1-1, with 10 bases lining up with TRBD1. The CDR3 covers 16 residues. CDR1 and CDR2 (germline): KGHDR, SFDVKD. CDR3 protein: CATSGLPGQGITEALF. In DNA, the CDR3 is TGTGCCACCAGTGGGTTGCCGGGACAGGGGATCACTGAAGCTCTCTTT.

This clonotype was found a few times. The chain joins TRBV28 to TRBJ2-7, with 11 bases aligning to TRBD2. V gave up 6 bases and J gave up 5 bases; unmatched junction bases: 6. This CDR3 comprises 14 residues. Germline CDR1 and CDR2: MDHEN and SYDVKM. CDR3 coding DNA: TGTGCCAGCAGCAGTAGCGGGAGGGTCCACGAGCAGTACTTC. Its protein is CASSSSGRVHEQYF.

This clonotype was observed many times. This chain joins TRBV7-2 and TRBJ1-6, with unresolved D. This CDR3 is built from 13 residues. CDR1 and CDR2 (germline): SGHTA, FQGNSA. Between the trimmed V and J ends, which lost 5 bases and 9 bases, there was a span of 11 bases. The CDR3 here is CASSRIISSPLHF. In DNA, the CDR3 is TGTGCCAGCAGCCGTATTATAAGTTCACCCCTCCACTTT.

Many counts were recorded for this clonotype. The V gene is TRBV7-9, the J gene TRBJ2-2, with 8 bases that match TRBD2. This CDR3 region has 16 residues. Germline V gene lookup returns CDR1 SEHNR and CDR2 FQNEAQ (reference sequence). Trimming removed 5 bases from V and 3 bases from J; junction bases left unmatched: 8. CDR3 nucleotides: TGTGCCAGCAGCCCAAGCCCTAGCGGGTACACCGGGGAGCTGTTTTTT. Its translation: CASSPSPSGYTGELFF.

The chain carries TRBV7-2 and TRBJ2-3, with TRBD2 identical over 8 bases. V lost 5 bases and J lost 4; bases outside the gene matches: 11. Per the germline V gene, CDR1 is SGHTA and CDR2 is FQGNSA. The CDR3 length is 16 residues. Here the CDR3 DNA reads TGTACCAGCAGCGAGCTTAGAGCGGGAGACGCAGATACGCAGTATTTT. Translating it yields CTSSELRAGDADTQYF.

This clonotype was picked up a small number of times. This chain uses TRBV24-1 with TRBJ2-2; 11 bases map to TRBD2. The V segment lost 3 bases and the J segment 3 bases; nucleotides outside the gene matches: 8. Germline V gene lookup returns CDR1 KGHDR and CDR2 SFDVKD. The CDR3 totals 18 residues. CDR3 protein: CATSDPLAGGLYTGELFF. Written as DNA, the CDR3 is TGTGCCACCAGTGATCCCCTAGCGGGAGGTTTGTACACCGGGGAGCTGTTTTTT.

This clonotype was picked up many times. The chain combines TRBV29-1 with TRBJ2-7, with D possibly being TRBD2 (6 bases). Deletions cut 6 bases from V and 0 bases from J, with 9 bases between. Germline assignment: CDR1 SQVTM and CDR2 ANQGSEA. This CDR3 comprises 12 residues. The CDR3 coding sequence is TGCAGCGTAGGGGACTCCTCCTACGAGCAGTACTTC. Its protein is CSVGDSSYEQYF.